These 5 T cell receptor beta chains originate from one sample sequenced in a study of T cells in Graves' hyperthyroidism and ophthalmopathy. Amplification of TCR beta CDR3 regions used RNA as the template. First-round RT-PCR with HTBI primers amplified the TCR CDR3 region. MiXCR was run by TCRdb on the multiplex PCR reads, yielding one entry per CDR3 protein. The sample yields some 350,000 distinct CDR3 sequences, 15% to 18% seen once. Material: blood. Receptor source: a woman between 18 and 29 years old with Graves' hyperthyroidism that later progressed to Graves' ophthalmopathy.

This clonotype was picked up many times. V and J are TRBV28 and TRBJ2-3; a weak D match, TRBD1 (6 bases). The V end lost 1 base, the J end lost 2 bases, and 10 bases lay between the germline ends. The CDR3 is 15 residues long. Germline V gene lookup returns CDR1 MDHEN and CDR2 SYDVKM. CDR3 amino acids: CASSLFRGPTDTQYF. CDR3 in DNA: TGTGCCAGCAGTTTATTCAGGGGCCCCACAGATACGCAGTATTTT.

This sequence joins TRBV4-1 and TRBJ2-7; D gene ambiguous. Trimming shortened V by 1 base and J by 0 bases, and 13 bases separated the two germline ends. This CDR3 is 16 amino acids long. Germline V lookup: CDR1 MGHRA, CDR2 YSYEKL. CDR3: CASSQVPSLGSYEQYF. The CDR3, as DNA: TGCGCCAGCAGCCAAGTTCCATCCCTAGGCTCCTACGAGCAGTACTTC.

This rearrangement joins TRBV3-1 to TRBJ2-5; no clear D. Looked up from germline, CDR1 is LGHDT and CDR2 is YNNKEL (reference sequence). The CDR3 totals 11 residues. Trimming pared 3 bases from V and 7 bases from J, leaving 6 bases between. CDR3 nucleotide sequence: TGTGCCAGCAGCCAGTCGGCGACCCAGTACTTC. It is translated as CASSQSATQYF.

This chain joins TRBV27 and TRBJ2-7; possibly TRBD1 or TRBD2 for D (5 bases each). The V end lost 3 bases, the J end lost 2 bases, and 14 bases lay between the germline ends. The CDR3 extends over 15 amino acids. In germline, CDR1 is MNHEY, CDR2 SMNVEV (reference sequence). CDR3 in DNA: TGTGCCAGCAGTTTGGGACCCCTTGGAACCTACGAGCAGTACTTC. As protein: CASSLGPLGTYEQYF.

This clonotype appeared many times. The CDR3 bases are TGTGCTAGTGGTTTGACCCCCAGTGAGACCCAGTACTTC. It translates to CASGLTPSETQYF. This chain joins TRBV12-5 and TRBJ2-5; D unclear. Per the germline V gene, CDR1 is LGHNT and CDR2 is FRNRAP. V lost 2 bases, J lost 5 bases, and 9 bases lay in between. The CDR3 loop spans 13 amino acids.